The subject of this entry is one TCR beta chain. Its matching antigen is unknown. The sample belongs to a study of cytomegalovirus exposure and HLA in healthy donors. Study findings and constraints: Usually a TCR sequence was rare, but some public TCRs were found in many donors. Apart from CMV serostatus, no immune exposure information was available. The number of N-insertions in an Asian-associated ancestry cluster was reportedly below the approximately 690-donor mean in a later analysis.

This CDR3 region has 13 residues. Trimming stripped 0 bases from V and 5 bases from J, with 8 bases between. CDR1 is MGHRA and CDR2 is YSYEKL in the germline V gene. PCR employed 60 Vbeta and 13 Jbeta primers. Sequenced by immunoSEQ multiplex PCR; TCRdb stores in-frame clones only, minus some. The sample carries 75,000 to 95,000 clones, roughly 73% recorded once. Sequenced sample: PBMCs. The source of this sequence is a male donor in good health and CMV-seropositive. The chain links TRBV4-1 to TRBJ2-7; the D is unclear. CDR3 sequence reads: CASSQDPADEQYF. The DNA for the CDR3 is TGCGCCAGCAGCCAAGATCCCGCGGACGAGCAGTACTTC.